Below, one T cell receptor beta chain is given with its context. The CDR3 is made up of 13 amino acids. V lost 4 bases, J lost 7 bases, and 7 bases stayed unmatched. Germline V gene sequence: CDR1 SGHRS, CDR2 YFSETQ. Stated time point: pretreatment peripheral blood. This record comes from a study of PD-L1 blockade in urothelial cancer. The wider study: From 2014, patients received atezolizumab, given as 1,200 mg intravenously every 3 weeks. Typically, measured as a median, blood samples had approximately 130,000 T cells.

Into every PCR, synthetic TCR analog templates were spiked. The data were produced by immunoSEQ multiplex PCR, yet TCRdb's version contains in-frame clones alone and is incomplete. The sample carries 50,000 or so clones, 85% to 90% recorded once. The receptor comes from a man in his 60s with urothelial cancer. This chain joins TRBV5-1 and TRBJ1-2; the match to TRBD1 covers 7 bases. Sequenced here: PBMCs, sampled around atezolizumab (anti-PD-L1) treatment. This CDR3 is CASSRDRAAGYTF. The CDR3 nucleotides read TGCGCCAGCAGCCGAGACAGGGCGGCTGGCTACACCTTC.